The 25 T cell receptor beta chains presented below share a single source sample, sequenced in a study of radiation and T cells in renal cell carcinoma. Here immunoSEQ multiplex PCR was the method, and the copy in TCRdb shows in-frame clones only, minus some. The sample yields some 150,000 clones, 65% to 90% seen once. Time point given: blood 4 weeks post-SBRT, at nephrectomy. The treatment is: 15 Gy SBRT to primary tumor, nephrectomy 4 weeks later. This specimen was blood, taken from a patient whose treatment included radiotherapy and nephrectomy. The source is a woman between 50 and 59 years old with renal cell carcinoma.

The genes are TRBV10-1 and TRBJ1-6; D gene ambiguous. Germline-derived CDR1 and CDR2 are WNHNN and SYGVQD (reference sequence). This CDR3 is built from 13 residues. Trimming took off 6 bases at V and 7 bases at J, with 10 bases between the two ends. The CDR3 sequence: CASSLLRNSPLHF. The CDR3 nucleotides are TGCGCCAGCAGCCTGTTGAGGAATTCACCCCTCCACTTT.

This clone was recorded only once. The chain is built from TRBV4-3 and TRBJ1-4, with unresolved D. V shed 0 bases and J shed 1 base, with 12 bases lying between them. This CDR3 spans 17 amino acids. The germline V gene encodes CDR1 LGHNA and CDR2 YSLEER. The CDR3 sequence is CASSQDLVGLTNEKLFF. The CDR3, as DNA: TGCGCCAGCAGCCAAGATTTGGTTGGGTTAACTAATGAAAAACTGTTTTTT.

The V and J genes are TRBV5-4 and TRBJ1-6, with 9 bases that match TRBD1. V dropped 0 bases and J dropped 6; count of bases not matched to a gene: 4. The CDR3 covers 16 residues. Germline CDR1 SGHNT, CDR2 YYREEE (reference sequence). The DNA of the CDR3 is TGTGCCAGCAGCTTGGATCCGGACAGGGGTAATTCACCCCTCCACTTT. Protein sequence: CASSLDPDRGNSPLHF.

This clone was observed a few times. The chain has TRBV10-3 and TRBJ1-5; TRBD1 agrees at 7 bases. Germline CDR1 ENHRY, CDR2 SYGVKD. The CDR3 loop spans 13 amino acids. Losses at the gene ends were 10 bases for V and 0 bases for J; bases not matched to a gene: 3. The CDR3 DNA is TGTGCCACCGGGACAGATAGCAATCAGCCCCAGCATTTT. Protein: CATGTDSNQPQHF.

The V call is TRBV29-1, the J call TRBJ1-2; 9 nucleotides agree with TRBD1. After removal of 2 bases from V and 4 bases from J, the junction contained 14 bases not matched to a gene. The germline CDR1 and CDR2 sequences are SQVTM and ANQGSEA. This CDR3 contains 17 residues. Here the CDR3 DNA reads TGCAGCGTTGAACCCCGGGCCCTACAGGGGGCCAGCTATGGCTACACCTTC. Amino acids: CSVEPRALQGASYGYTF.

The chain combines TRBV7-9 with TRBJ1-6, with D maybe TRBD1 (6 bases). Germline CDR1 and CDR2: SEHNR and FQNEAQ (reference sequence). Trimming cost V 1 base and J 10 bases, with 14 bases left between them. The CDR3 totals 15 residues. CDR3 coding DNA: TGTGCCAGCAGCTTAGAGGGGGGCGCGGAGTCACCCCTCCACTTT. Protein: CASSLEGGAESPLHF.

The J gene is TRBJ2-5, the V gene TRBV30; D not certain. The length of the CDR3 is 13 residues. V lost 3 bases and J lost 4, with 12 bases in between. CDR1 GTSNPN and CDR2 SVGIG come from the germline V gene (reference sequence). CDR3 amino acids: CAWSAVIGETQYF. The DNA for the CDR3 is TGTGCCTGGAGCGCAGTGATAGGAGAGACCCAGTACTTC. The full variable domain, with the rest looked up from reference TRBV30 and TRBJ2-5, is SQTIHQWPATLVQPVGSPLSLECTVEGTSNPNLYWYRQAAGRGLQLLFYSVGIGQISSEVPQNLSASRPQDRQFILSSKKLLLSDSGFYLCAWSAVIGETQYFGPGTRLLVL.

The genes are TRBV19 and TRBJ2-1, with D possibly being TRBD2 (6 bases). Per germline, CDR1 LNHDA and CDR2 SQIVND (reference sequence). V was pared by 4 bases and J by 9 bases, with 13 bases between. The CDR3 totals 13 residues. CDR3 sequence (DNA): TGTGCCAGTAGTACTACGTCGGAGGGTGAGCAGTTCTTC. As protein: CASSTTSEGEQFF.

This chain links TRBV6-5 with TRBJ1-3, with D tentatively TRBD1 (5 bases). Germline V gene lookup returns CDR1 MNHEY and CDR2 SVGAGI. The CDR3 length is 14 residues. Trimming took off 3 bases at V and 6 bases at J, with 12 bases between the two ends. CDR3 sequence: CASSYGGIENTIYF. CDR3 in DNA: TGTGCCAGCAGTTATGGGGGGATTGAAAACACCATATATTTT.

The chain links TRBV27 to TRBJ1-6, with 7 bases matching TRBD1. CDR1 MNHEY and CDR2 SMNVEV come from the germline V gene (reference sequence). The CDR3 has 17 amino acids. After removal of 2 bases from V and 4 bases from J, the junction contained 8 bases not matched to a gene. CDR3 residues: CASSLREGAEYNSPLHF. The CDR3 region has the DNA TGTGCCAGCAGTTTAAGGGAGGGGGCGGAATATAATTCACCCCTCCACTTT.

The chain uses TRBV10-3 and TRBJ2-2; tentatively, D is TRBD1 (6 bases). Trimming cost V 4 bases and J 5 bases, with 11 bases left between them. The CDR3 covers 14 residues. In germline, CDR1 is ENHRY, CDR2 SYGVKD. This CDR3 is CAISVETGTGELFF. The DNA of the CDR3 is TGTGCCATCAGTGTAGAAACAGGGACCGGGGAGCTGTTTTTT.

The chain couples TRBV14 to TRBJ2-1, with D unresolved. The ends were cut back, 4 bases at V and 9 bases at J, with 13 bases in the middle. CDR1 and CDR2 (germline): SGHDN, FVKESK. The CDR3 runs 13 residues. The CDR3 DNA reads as TGTGCCAGCAGCCTACTGGGATCAGCTGAGCAGTTCTTC. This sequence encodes CASSLLGSAEQFF.

The CDR3 DNA follows: TGTGCCAGTATCGGGACTAGCGACTACGAGCAGTACTTC. Its translation: CASIGTSDYEQYF. The V gene is TRBV19, the J gene TRBJ2-7, with TRBD2 matching 10 bases. This CDR3 has 13 amino acids. Germline CDR1 is LNHDA and CDR2 is SQIVND (reference sequence). V dropped 7 bases and J dropped 3; count of bases not matched to a gene: 3.

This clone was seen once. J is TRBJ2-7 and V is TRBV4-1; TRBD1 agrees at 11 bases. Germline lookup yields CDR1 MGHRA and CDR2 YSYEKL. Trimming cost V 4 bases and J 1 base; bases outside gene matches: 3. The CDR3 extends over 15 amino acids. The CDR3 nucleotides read TGCGCCAGCAGCCCAGGACAGGGGGCTTCCTACGAGCAGTACTTC. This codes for CASSPGQGASYEQYF.

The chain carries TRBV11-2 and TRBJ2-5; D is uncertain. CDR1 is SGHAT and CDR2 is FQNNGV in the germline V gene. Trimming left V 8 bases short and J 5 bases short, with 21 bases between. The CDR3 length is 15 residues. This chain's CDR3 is CASGPLLGFKETQYF. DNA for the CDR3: TGTGCCAGCGGACCTCTCCTGGGATTCAAGGAGACCCAGTACTTC.

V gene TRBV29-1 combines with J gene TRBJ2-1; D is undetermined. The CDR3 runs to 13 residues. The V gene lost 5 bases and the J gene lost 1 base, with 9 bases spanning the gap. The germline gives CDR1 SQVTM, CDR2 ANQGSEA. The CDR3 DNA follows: TGCAGCGTTTCCGGATTATCCTACAATGAGCAGTTCTTC. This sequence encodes CSVSGLSYNEQFF.

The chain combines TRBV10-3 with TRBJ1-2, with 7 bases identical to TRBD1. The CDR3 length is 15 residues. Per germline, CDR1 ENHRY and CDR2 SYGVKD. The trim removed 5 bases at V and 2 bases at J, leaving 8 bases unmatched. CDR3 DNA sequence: TGTGCCATCAGTACTAACAGGGGAGGCAACTATGGCTACACCTTC. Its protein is CAISTNRGGNYGYTF.

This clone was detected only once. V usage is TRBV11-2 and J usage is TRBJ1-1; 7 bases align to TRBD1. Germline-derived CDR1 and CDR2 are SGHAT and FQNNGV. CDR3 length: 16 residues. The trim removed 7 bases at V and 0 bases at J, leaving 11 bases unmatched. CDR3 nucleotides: TGTGCCAGCAACCAACAGGGGTATGGCATGAACACTGAAGCTTTCTTT. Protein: CASNQQGYGMNTEAFF.

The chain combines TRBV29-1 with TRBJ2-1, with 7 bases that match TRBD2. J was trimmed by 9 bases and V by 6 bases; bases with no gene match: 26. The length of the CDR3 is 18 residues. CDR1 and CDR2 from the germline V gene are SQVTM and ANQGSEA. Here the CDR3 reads CSVVNYLRVAGFRSEQFF. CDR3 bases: TGCAGCGTAGTAAATTATTTGAGGGTAGCGGGTTTTAGAAGTGAGCAGTTCTTC.

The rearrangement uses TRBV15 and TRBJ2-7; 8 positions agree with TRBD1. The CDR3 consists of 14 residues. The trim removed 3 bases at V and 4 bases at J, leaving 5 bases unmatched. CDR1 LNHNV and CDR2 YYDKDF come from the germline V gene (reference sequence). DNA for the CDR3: TGTGCCACCAGCAGGGGACAGGAGGATTACGAGCAGTACTTC. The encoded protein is CATSRGQEDYEQYF. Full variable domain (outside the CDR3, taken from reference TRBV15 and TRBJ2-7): DAMVIQNPRYQVTQFGKPVTLSCSQTLNHNVMYWYQQKSSQAPKLLFHYYDKDFNNEADTPDNFQSRRPNTSFCFLDIRSPGLGDTAMYLCATSRGQEDYEQYFGPGTRLTVT.

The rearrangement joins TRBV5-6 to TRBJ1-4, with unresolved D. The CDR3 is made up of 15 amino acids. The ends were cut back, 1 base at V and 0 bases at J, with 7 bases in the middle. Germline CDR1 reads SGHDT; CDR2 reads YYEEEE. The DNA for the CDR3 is TGTGCCAGCAGCTTGTTTGGATCAACTAATGAAAAACTGTTTTTT. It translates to CASSLFGSTNEKLFF. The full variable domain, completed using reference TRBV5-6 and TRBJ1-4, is DAGVTQSPTHLIKTRGQQVTLRCSPKSGHDTVSWYQQALGQGPQFIFQYYEEEERQRGNFPDRFSGHQFPNYSSELNVNALLLGDSALYLCASSLFGSTNEKLFFGSGTQLSVL.

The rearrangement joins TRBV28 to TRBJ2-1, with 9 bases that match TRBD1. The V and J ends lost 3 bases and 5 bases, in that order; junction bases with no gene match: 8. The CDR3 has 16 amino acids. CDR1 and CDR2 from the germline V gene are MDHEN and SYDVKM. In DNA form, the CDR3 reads TGTGCCAGCAGTTTGTCGGGACAGGGTATCCACAATGAGCAGTTCTTC. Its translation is CASSLSGQGIHNEQFF.

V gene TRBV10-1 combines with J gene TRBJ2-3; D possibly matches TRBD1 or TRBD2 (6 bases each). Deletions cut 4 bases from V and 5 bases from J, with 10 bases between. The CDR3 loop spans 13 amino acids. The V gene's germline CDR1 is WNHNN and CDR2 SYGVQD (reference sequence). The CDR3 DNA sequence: TGCGCCAGCAGTGGGGGGGCGAAAGATACGCAGTATTTT. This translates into CASSGGAKDTQYF.

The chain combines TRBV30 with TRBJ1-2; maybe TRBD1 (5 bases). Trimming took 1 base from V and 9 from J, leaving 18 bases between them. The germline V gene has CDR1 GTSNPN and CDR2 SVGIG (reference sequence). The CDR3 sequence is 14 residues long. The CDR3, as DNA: TGTGCCTGGAGTGACGCCGGGGGGGAGTCCCGCTACACCTTC. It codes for CAWSDAGGESRYTF.

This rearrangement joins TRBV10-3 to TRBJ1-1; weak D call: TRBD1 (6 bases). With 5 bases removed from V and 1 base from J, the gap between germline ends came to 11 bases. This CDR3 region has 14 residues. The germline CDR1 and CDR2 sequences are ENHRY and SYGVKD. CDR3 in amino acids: CAISRRGQNTEAFF. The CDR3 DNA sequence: TGTGCCATCAGTAGGAGGGGACAGAACACTGAAGCTTTCTTT.